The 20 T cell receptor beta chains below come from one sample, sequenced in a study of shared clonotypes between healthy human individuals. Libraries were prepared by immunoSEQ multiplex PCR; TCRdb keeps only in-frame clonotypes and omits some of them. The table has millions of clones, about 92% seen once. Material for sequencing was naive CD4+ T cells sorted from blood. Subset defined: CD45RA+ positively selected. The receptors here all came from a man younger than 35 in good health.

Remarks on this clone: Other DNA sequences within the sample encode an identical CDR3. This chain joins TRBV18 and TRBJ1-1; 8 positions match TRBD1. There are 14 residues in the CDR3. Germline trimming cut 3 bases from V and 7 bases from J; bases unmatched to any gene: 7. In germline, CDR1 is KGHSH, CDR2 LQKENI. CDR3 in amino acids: CASSPLGTGGEAFF. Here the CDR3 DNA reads TGTGCCAGCTCACCCCTAGGGACAGGTGGTGAAGCTTTCTTT.

The CDR3 sequence: CASSERLAGADTQYF. The DNA for the CDR3 is TGTGCCAGCAGCGAGCGGCTAGCGGGGGCAGATACGCAGTATTTT. The rearrangement links TRBV7-2 to TRBJ2-3, with TRBD2 identical over 10 bases. J gave up 4 bases and V 5 bases, and 6 bases lay outside the gene matches. Looked up from germline, CDR1 is SGHTA and CDR2 is FQGNSA. The CDR3 totals 15 residues.

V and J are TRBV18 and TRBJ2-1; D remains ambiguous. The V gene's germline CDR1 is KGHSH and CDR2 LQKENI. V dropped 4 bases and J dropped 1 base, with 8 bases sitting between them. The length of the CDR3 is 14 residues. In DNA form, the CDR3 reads TGTGCCAGCTCACTGGTGGGTTCCTACAATGAGCAGTTCTTC. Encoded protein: CASSLVGSYNEQFF.

CDR3 bases: TGCGCCAGCAGCAACGACAGGGGACGGGATAATGAAAAACTGTTTTTT. The encoded protein is CASSNDRGRDNEKLFF. This chain joins TRBV5-1 and TRBJ1-4; 8 bases map to TRBD1. Germline-derived CDR1 and CDR2 are SGHRS and YFSETQ. CDR3 length: 16 amino acids. The J segment lost 4 bases and the V segment lost 4 bases, leaving 9 bases of the junction unmatched.

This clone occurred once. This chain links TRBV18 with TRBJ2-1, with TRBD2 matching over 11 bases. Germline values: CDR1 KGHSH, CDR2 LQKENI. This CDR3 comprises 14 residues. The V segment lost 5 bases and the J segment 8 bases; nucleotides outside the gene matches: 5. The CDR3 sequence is CASSSSGGVDEQFF. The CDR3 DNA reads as TGTGCCAGCTCAAGTAGCGGGGGGGTCGATGAGCAGTTCTTC.

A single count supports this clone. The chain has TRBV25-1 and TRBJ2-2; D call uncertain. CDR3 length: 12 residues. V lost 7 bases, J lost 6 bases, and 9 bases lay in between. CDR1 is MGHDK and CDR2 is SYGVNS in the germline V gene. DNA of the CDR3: TGTGCCAGCATGACTGGGGCCGGGGAGCTGTTTTTT. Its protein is CASMTGAGELFF. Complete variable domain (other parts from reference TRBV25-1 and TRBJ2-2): EADIYQTPRYLVIGTGKKITLECSQTMGHDKMYWYQQDPGMELHLIHYSYGVNSTEKGDLSSESTVSRIRTEHFPLTLESARPSHTSQYLCASMTGAGELFFGEGSRLTVL.

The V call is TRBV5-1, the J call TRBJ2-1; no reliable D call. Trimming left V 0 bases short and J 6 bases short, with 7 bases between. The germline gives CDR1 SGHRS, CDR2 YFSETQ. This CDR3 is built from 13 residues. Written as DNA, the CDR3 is TGCGCCAGCAGCTTGGAGGCAGCCAATGAGCAGTTCTTC. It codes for CASSLEAANEQFF. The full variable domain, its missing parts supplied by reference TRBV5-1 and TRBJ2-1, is KAGVTQTPRYLIKTRGQQVTLSCSPISGHRSVSWYQQTPGQGLQFLFEYFSETQRNKGNFPGRFSGRQFSNSRSEMNVSTLELGDSALYLCASSLEAANEQFFGPGTRLTVL.

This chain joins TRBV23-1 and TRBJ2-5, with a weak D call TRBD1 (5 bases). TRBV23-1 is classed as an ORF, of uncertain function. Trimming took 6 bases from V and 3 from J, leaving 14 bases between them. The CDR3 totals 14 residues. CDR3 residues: CASSHPQGKETQYF. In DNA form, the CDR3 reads TGCGCCAGCAGCCACCCCCAGGGTAAAGAGACCCAGTACTTC.

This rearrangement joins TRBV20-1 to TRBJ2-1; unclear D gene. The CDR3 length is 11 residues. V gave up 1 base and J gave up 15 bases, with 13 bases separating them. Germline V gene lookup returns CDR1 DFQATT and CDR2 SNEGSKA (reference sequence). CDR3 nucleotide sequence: TGCAGTGCTAGAGTCCAGGTAGGTCTGTTCTTC. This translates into CSARVQVGLFF.

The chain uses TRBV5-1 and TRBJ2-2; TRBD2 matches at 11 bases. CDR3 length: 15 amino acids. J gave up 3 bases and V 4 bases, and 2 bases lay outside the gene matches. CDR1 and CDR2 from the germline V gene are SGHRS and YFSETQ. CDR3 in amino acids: CASSNSGGDTGELFF. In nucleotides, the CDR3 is TGCGCCAGCAGCAATAGCGGGGGGGACACCGGGGAGCTGTTTTTT.

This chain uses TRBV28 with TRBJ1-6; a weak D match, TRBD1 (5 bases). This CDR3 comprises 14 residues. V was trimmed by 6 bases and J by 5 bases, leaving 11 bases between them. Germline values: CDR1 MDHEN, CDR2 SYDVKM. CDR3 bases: TGTGCCAGCAGCACGGACAAGAATAATTCACCCCTCCACTTT. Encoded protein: CASSTDKNNSPLHF.

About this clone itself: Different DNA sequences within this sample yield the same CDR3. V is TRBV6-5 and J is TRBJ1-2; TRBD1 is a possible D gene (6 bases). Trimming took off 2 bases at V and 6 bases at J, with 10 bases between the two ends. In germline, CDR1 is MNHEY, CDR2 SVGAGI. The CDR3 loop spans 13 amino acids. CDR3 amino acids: CASSYPQGNGYTF. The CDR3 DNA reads TGTGCCAGCAGTTACCCGCAGGGGAATGGCTACACCTTC.

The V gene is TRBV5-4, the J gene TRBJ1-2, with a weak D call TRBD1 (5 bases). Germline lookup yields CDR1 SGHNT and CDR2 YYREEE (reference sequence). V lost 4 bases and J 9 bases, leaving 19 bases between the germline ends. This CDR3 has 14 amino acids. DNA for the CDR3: TGTGCCAGCAGCCCTGGAGACAGTAAAAGGAGCTACACCTTC. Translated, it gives CASSPGDSKRSYTF.

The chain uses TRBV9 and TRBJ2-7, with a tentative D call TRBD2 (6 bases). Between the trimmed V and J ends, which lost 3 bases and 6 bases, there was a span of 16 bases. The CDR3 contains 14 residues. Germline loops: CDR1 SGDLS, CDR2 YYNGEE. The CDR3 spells CASSAHLGGSEQYF. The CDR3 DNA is TGTGCCAGCAGCGCCCACCTGGGAGGATCCGAGCAGTACTTC.

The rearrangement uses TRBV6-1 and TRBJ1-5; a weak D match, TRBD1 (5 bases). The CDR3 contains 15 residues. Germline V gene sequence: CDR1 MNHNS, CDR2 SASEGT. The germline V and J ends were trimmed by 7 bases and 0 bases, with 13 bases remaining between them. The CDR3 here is CASTLRENSNQPQHF. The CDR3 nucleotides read TGTGCCAGCACTCTCAGGGAAAATAGCAATCAGCCCCAGCATTTT.

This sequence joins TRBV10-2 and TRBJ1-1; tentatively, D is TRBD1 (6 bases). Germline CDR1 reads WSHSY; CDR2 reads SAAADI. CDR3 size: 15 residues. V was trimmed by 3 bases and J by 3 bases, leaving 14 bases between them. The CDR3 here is CASSDARGVYTEAFF. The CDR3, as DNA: TGCGCCAGCAGTGATGCCAGGGGCGTATACACTGAAGCTTTCTTT.

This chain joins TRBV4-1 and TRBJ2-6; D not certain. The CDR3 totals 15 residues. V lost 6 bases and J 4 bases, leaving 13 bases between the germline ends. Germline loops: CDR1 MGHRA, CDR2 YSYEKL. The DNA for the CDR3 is TGCGCCAGCAGTCTGAACCCGAGCGGGGCCAACGTCCTGACTTTC. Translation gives CASSLNPSGANVLTF.

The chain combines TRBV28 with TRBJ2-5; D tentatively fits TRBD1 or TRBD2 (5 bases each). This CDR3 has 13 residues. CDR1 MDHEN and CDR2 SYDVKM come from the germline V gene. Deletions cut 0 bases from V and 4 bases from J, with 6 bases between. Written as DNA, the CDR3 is TGTGCCAGCAGTTTATGGGGGACAGAGACCCAGTACTTC. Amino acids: CASSLWGTETQYF.

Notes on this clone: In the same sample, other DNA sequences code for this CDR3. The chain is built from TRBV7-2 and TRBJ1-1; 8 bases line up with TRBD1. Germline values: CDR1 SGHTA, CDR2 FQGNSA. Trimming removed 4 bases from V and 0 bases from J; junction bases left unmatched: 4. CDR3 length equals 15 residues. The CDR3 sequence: CASSSRQGMNTEAFF. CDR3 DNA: TGTGCCAGCAGCTCTAGACAGGGGATGAACACTGAAGCTTTCTTT. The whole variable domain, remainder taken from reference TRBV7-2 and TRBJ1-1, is GAGVSQSPSNKVTEKGKDVELRCDPISGHTALYWYRQSLGQGLEFLIYFQGNSAPDKSGLPSDRFSAERTGGSVSTLTIQRTQQEDSAVYLCASSSRQGMNTEAFFGQGTRLTVV.

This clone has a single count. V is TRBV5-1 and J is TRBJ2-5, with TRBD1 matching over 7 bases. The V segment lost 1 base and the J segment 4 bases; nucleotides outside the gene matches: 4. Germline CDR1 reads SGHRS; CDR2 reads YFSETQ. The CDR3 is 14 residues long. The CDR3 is CASSLIGTAETQYF. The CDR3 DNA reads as TGCGCCAGCAGCTTGATAGGGACAGCAGAGACCCAGTACTTC.